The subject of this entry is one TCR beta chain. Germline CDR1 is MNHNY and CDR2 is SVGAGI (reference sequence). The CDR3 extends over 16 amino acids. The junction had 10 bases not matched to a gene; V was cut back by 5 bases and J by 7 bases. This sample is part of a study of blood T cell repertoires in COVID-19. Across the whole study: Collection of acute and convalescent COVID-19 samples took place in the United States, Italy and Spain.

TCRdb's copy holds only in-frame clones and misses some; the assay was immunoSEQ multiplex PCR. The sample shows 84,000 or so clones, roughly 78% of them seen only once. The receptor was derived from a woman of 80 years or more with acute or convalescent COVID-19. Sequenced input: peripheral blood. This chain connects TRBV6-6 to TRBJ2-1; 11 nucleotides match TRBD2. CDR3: CASSRASSGRQNEQFF. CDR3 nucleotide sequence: TGTGCCAGCAGTAGGGCTTCTAGCGGGAGGCAAAATGAGCAGTTCTTC.